Shown below are 22 T cell receptor beta chains from a single sample sequenced in a study of cytomegalovirus exposure and HLA in healthy donors. In the PCR, 60 Vbeta and 13 Jbeta primers were used. The method was immunoSEQ multiplex PCR; TCRdb's version includes in-frame clones alone and lacks a portion of them. The table has 180,000 or so clones, 82% seen once. Input material: PBMCs. The source is a boy under 10 years old in good health and CMV-seronegative.

The CDR3 sequence is CASSQGTGGRTDTQYF. Written as DNA, the CDR3 is TGCGCCAGCAGCCAAGGAACAGGGGGTAGGACAGATACGCAGTATTTT. V is TRBV4-3 and J is TRBJ2-3; 8 bases align to TRBD1. J lost 3 bases, V lost 1 base, and 6 bases had no gene match. The germline gives CDR1 LGHNA, CDR2 YSLEER. The CDR3 covers 16 residues.

This chain links TRBV10-3 with TRBJ2-1, with D maybe TRBD1 (5 bases). CDR3 size: 14 residues. CDR1 is ENHRY and CDR2 is SYGVKD in the germline V gene. V dropped 0 bases and J dropped 2 bases, with 5 bases sitting between them. The CDR3 DNA reads TGTGCCATCAGTGAGTCGACAGCCTACAATGAGCAGTTCTTC. This codes for CAISESTAYNEQFF.

Here the CDR3 reads CASPPPDSRDIQYF. In DNA form, the CDR3 reads TGTGCCAGCCCACCGCCGGACAGTCGGGACATTCAGTACTTC. This chain connects TRBV6-4 to TRBJ2-4; D is possibly TRBD1 (6 bases). The V and J ends lost 8 bases and 8 bases respectively, with 19 bases between them. CDR1 is MRHNA, CDR2 SNTAGT, per germline. There are 14 residues in the CDR3.

This chain connects TRBV5-1 to TRBJ1-3; a weak D match, TRBD1 (6 bases). The CDR3 spans 15 residues. Germline V CDR1 and CDR2: SGHRS, YFSETQ. Trimming took 4 bases from V and 0 from J, leaving 11 bases between them. Here the CDR3 DNA reads TGCGCCAGCAGCCCGGACAGCTTCTCTGGAAACACCATATATTTT. This codes for CASSPDSFSGNTIYF. Full variable domain (missing parts from reference TRBV5-1 and TRBJ1-3): KAGVTQTPRYLIKTRGQQVTLSCSPISGHRSVSWYQQTPGQGLQFLFEYFSETQRNKGNFPGRFSGRQFSNSRSEMNVSTLELGDSALYLCASSPDSFSGNTIYFGEGSWLTVV.

This rearrangement joins TRBV7-2 to TRBJ1-1, with TRBD1 matching over 12 bases. This CDR3 is built from 18 residues. Germline V lookup: CDR1 SGHTA, CDR2 FQGNSA. With 4 bases clipped from V and 4 bases from J, the junction kept 13 bases outside the gene matches. In DNA, the CDR3 is TGTGCCAGCAGCTCCAAAGGTGGGACAGGGGGCCGGGTCACTGAAGCTTTCTTT. As protein: CASSSKGGTGGRVTEAFF.

The chain combines TRBV4-1 with TRBJ2-2; perhaps TRBD1 as D (6 bases). Trimming shortened V by 1 base and J by 3 bases, and 12 bases separated the two germline ends. Germline V lookup: CDR1 MGHRA, CDR2 YSYEKL. The CDR3 sequence is 16 residues long. The CDR3 DNA is TGCGCCAGCAGCCAAGGAGACAGGTTTTACACCGGGGAGCTGTTTTTT. It yields the protein CASSQGDRFYTGELFF.

This clone was seen a few times. J is TRBJ1-6 and V is TRBV6-5, with D hard to call. V lost 5 bases and J 12 bases, leaving 11 bases between the germline ends. This CDR3 is built from 12 residues. Per the germline V gene, CDR1 is MNHEY and CDR2 is SVGAGI. The CDR3 sequence is CASSDHSRPLHF. CDR3 sequence (DNA): TGTGCCAGCAGTGACCACAGTAGACCCCTCCACTTT.

V is TRBV7-2 and J is TRBJ2-1, with a tentative D call TRBD1 (7 bases). Germline-derived CDR1 and CDR2 are SGHTA and FQGNSA. The V gene lost 2 bases and the J gene lost 6 bases, with 17 bases spanning the gap. The CDR3 length is 16 residues. CDR3 sequence: CASSLRRQGGPNEQFF. The CDR3 nucleotides read TGTGCCAGCAGCTTAAGGAGGCAGGGGGGTCCCAATGAGCAGTTCTTC.

V is TRBV29-1 and J is TRBJ2-7; 8 bases agree with TRBD2. The CDR3 is 14 residues long. Trimming at V came to 6 bases and at J to 0 bases, leaving 7 bases not matched to a gene. CDR1 and CDR2 from the germline V gene are SQVTM and ANQGSEA. CDR3 loop: CSVIAGLHSYEQYF. Here the CDR3 DNA reads TGCAGCGTCATAGCGGGACTCCACTCCTACGAGCAGTACTTC.

This sequence joins TRBV27 and TRBJ2-7; 11 bases align to TRBD1. Germline V CDR1 and CDR2: MNHEY, SMNVEV (reference sequence). With V trimmed by 5 bases and J by 6 bases, 6 bases remained unmatched. The CDR3 contains 14 residues. The CDR3 loop reads CASSPDRGLREQYF. The CDR3 DNA is TGTGCCAGCAGTCCGGACAGGGGGCTTCGCGAGCAGTACTTC.

This chain links TRBV4-1 with TRBJ2-5; D perhaps matches TRBD1 (6 bases). The CDR3 has 14 residues. With 3 bases removed from V and 3 bases from J, the gap between germline ends came to 11 bases. Germline CDR1 and CDR2: MGHRA and YSYEKL. CDR3 nucleotides: TGCGCCAGCAGCCATATGGGGGCTAAAGAGACCCAGTACTTC. It is translated as CASSHMGAKETQYF.

The chain uses TRBV9 and TRBJ2-7; no reliable D call. Germline CDR1 reads SGDLS; CDR2 reads YYNGEE. V was clipped by 2 bases and J by 2 bases, with 11 bases between them. The CDR3 is 14 amino acids. CDR3 bases: TGTGCCAGCAGCGTCGGCAGCGCGACCTACGAGCAGTACTTC. This codes for CASSVGSATYEQYF.

Concerning this clone itself: An end of the junction differs from the germline gene, which may be a read error. The genes are TRBV7-9 and TRBJ2-7, with TRBD1 matching over 8 bases. CDR1 and CDR2 (germline): SEHNR, FQNEAQ (reference sequence). This CDR3 region has 11 residues. DNA for the CDR3: TGTTCCAGCAGCCAATCCCGGGACAGGACATTT. This codes for CSSSQSRDRTF. Complete variable domain (other parts from reference TRBV7-9 and TRBJ2-7): DTGVSQNPRHKITKRGQNVTFRCDPISEHNRLYWYRQTLGQGPEFLTYFQNEAQLEKSRLLSDRFSAERPKGSFSTLEIQRTEQGDSAMYLCSSSQSRDRTFGPGTRLTVT.

The V gene is TRBV18, the J gene TRBJ1-2; 7 bases are a match to TRBD1. Trimming took 3 bases from V and 8 from J; bases not matched to a gene: 3. The CDR3 has 12 amino acids. Per germline, CDR1 KGHSH and CDR2 LQKENI. CDR3 bases: TGTGCCAGCTCACCCGACAGGGACGGCTACACCTTC. Its protein product is CASSPDRDGYTF.

The chain carries TRBV7-3 and TRBJ2-6, with D possibly being TRBD2 (6 bases). V was pared by 5 bases and J by 2 bases, with 16 bases between. The CDR3 sequence is 17 residues long. In germline, CDR1 is SGHTA, CDR2 FQGTGA. The CDR3: CASSPFRDLTGANVLTF. CDR3 coding DNA: TGTGCCAGCAGCCCTTTCCGGGACTTAACTGGGGCCAACGTCCTGACTTTC. Looking up the rest from reference TRBV7-3 and TRBJ2-6 gives the full variable domain: GAGVSQTPSNKVTEKGKYVELRCDPISGHTALYWYRQSLGQGPEFLIYFQGTGAADDSGLPNDRFFAVRPEGSVSTLKIQRTERGDSAVYLCASSPFRDLTGANVLTFGAGSRLTVL.

This clone was counted between two and nine times. The CDR3 DNA follows: TGTGCCAGCAGCTTAGGTCGCGTGAACACTGAAGCTTTCTTT. As protein: CASSLGRVNTEAFF. V gene TRBV7-2 combines with J gene TRBJ1-1; D gene unclear. V lost 1 base, J lost 0 bases, and 6 bases lay in between. The germline V gene encodes CDR1 SGHTA and CDR2 FQGNSA. This CDR3 is 14 amino acids long.

This sequence joins TRBV5-8 and TRBJ2-5; 7 bases match TRBD1. V gave up 4 bases and J gave up 4 bases; unmatched junction bases: 4. CDR3 length equals 13 residues. Germline CDR1 SGHTS, CDR2 YDEGEE. CDR3 residues: CASSTNRGETQYF. CDR3 bases: TGTGCCAGCAGCACCAACAGGGGAGAGACCCAGTACTTC.

The V and J genes are TRBV6-1 and TRBJ1-2; D unresolved. V was pared by 4 bases and J by 5 bases, with 11 bases between. CDR3 size: 13 residues. The germline CDR1 and CDR2 sequences are MNHNS and SASEGT. The CDR3 sequence is CASSGRGLYGYTF. The CDR3 DNA is TGTGCCAGCAGTGGTAGAGGCCTATATGGCTACACCTTC.

The chain couples TRBV19 to TRBJ2-3; TRBD2 is a possible D gene (7 bases). The CDR3 has 15 residues. The ends were cut back, 3 bases at V and 0 bases at J, with 10 bases in the middle. Germline CDR1 reads LNHDA; CDR2 reads SQIVND (reference sequence). The CDR3 is CASSMRGRSTDTQYF. In DNA, the CDR3 is TGTGCCAGTAGTATGCGGGGGCGAAGCACAGATACGCAGTATTTT.

The rearrangement uses TRBV6-5 and TRBJ1-1; no clear D gene. The CDR3 runs 15 residues. V lost 5 bases, J lost 1 base, and 14 bases lay in between. Germline values: CDR1 MNHEY, CDR2 SVGAGI. Here the CDR3 DNA reads TGTGCCAGCAGTGGAGGCTGGACGGCGAACACTGAAGCTTTCTTT. Amino acids: CASSGGWTANTEAFF.

This clone has a handful of counts. Germline and junction disagree at one end, which may indicate a read error. The chain uses TRBV14 and TRBJ2-5; D is perhaps TRBD1 or TRBD2 (7 bases each). The germline CDR1 and CDR2 sequences are SGHDN and FVKESK. The CDR3 covers 13 residues. CDR3 sequence (DNA): TGTGCCCGCAGGGGGGGGTATTGGGAGACCCAGTACTTC. Protein product: CARRGGYWETQYF.

The CDR3 bases are TGTGCCAGCAGCTTAACGGGAAGCAATCAGCCCCAGCATTTT. Encoded protein: CASSLTGSNQPQHF. The chain joins TRBV5-6 to TRBJ1-5, with D uncertain. This CDR3 has 14 residues. V dropped 2 bases and J dropped 1 base, with 7 bases sitting between them. The germline CDR1 and CDR2 sequences are SGHDT and YYEEEE.